The clone carrying this T cell receptor (beta chain) was seen at least ten times. Antigen unknown. No treatment had been given to any patient before thyroid surgery. Original processing notes: CDR3 differences across clinicopathological groups were used to build a distant-metastasis classifier for papillary thyroid cancer. TCRdb reprocessed the PCR reads via MiXCR. TCRdb assigned the V and J calls; the authors' analysis was not used. The sample yields about 89,000 clones, under 15% seen once. V gave up 1 base and J gave up 3 bases, with 10 bases separating them. This CDR3 has 14 residues. Germline CDR1 is GTSNPN and CDR2 is SVGIG (reference sequence). This entry comes from a study of metastatic and nonmetastatic thyroid tumors. Study in general: Patients with malignant and benign thyroid disease provided blood and tumor or nodule tissue, whose repertoires were compared. Whole-study findings and limits: Versus benign nodules, malignant thyroid tumors reportedly had significantly higher TCR beta diversity, in blood and tumor.

The origin of this receptor is a female donor with papillary thyroid cancer or a benign thyroid nodule (not recorded which). Some clones in this sample may be carry-over from other donors' samples. Sequenced sample: tumor tissue. This chain links TRBV30 with TRBJ1-5; D is undetermined. The CDR3 DNA reads as TGTGCCTGGAGTGCACAGCGAAACAATCAGCCCCAGCATTTT. Amino acids: CAWSAQRNNQPQHF.